This entry lists 27 T cell receptor beta chains sequenced from one sample in a study of blood T cells in healthy people across ages. Combining a sample-barcoded 5' primer with a J-beta primer mix, a second PCR ran for roughly 6 to 11 cycles. TCRdb passed the 5' RACE reads through MiXCR, listing each CDR3 protein once. The table shows under 2,000,000 distinct CDR3 sequences, with about 50% occurring only once. Sequenced input: blood. Receptor source: a woman between 40 and 55 years old in good health.

V and J are TRBV25-1 and TRBJ1-1; no clear D gene. Germline CDR1 and CDR2: MGHDK and SYGVNS. V lost 3 bases to trimming and J lost 3 bases, with 8 bases between them. CDR3 length: 13 amino acids. The CDR3 protein is CASSDPADTEAFF. CDR3 DNA sequence: TGTGCCAGCAGTGACCCGGCGGACACTGAAGCTTTCTTT.

This clonotype was seen just once. This chain links TRBV6-1 with TRBJ2-1, with 10 bases fitting TRBD2. The better agreement between TRBJ2-7 and the DNA end casts doubt on the J call. Germline values: CDR1 MNHNS, CDR2 SASEGT. The CDR3 contains 16 residues. CDR3 sequence reads: CASSERLAGVYNEQYF. In nucleotides, the CDR3 is TGTGCCAGCAGTGAGCGTCTAGCGGGGGTATACAATGAGCAGTACTTC.

J is TRBJ1-4 and V is TRBV7-2; TRBD1 agrees at 7 bases. The germline CDR1 and CDR2 sequences are SGHTA and FQGNSA. V shed 1 base, J shed 8 bases, and the junction held 10 bases outside the gene matches. The CDR3 totals 16 residues. In DNA form, the CDR3 reads TGTGCCAGCAGCTTAGAGAGGGGGCGTCGAAAAGAAAAACTGTTTTTT. This sequence encodes CASSLERGRRKEKLFF.

The chain has TRBV29-1 and TRBJ2-3; 7 positions agree with TRBD2. Germline lookup yields CDR1 SQVTM and CDR2 ANQGSEA. The CDR3 consists of 15 residues. CDR3 protein: CGGRQTVTSTDTQYF. In nucleotides, the CDR3 is TGCGGCGGGAGACAAACAGTTACTAGCACAGATACGCAGTATTTT.

The chain couples TRBV9 to TRBJ1-2, with 7 bases aligning to TRBD1. The germline gives CDR1 SGDLS, CDR2 YYNGEE. This CDR3 contains 12 residues. V shed 4 bases and J 11 bases; nucleotides not matched to a gene: 8. CDR3 in amino acids: CASSKGQWRYTF. CDR3 DNA: TGTGCCAGCAGCAAGGGACAGTGGCGGTACACCTTC.

The V and J genes are TRBV20-1 and TRBJ1-2; 10 bases match TRBD1. There are 13 residues in the CDR3. J was trimmed by 4 bases and V by 5 bases; bases with no gene match: 4. Germline V gives CDR1 DFQATT, CDR2 SNEGSKA (reference sequence). The CDR3 bases are TGCAGTGCTGGGGACAGGGGTACCTATGGCTACACCTTC. Amino acid sequence: CSAGDRGTYGYTF.

The CDR3 nucleotides are TGTGCCAGCAGCCAATTTGATGGGACAGGCAGTAGTTTCTACACCTTC. Residues: CASSQFDGTGSSFYTF. V gene TRBV16 combines with J gene TRBJ1-2, with 8 positions matching TRBD1. V lost 1 base to trimming and J lost 10 bases; unmatched junction nucleotides: 14. The CDR3 loop spans 16 amino acids. CDR1 and CDR2 from the germline V gene are KGHSY and FQNENV.

This clonotype was seen just once. CDR3 DNA: TGTGCCAGCAGTAGGACAGGGGCTACTACTAATGAAAAACTGTTTTTT. Encoded protein: CASSRTGATTNEKLFF. The chain carries TRBV6-5 and TRBJ1-4, with 9 bases fitting TRBD1. J was trimmed by 2 bases and V by 5 bases; bases with no gene match: 6. The CDR3 length is 16 residues. CDR1 and CDR2 from the germline V gene are MNHEY and SVGAGI.

This chain uses TRBV24-1 with TRBJ2-6; perhaps TRBD1 as D (5 bases). Trimming shortened V by 3 bases and J by 0 bases, and 14 bases separated the two germline ends. CDR3 length: 18 amino acids. The germline V gene encodes CDR1 KGHDR and CDR2 SFDVKD. CDR3 protein: CATSDPAGMSSGANVLTF. The CDR3, as DNA: TGTGCCACCAGTGATCCGGCAGGGATGAGCTCTGGGGCCAACGTCCTGACTTTC.

The chain couples TRBV20-1 to TRBJ1-6, with a weak D call TRBD1 (6 bases). The CDR3 spans 12 residues. Germline-derived CDR1 and CDR2 are DFQATT and SNEGSKA (reference sequence). Trimming took off 7 bases at V and 5 bases at J, with 9 bases between the two ends. The CDR3 here is CSVDSDNSPLHF. CDR3 nucleotides: TGCAGTGTGGACAGTGATAATTCACCCCTCCACTTT.

V and J are TRBV11-2 and TRBJ2-5, with 8 nucleotides matching TRBD1. CDR1 is SGHAT, CDR2 FQNNGV, per germline. This CDR3 is 14 amino acids long. V lost 4 bases, J lost 9 bases, and 10 bases stayed unmatched. The CDR3 nucleotides are TGTGCCAGCAGCTCGGTAAAACAGGGGGAGGCCCAGTACTTC. It codes for CASSSVKQGEAQYF.

This chain connects TRBV7-2 to TRBJ2-1, with 11 positions matching TRBD2. Germline lookup yields CDR1 SGHTA and CDR2 FQGNSA. V dropped 6 bases and J dropped 9; count of bases not matched to a gene: 10. The CDR3 is 15 residues long. CDR3 sequence reads: CASRRLAGGPSEQFF. CDR3 nucleotide sequence: TGTGCCAGCAGACGTCTAGCGGGGGGCCCTTCTGAGCAGTTCTTC.

The table lists this clonotype with a few counts. The chain uses TRBV7-6 and TRBJ2-6; no clear D gene. This CDR3 spans 17 amino acids. The V gene's germline CDR1 is SGHVS and CDR2 FNYEAQ. Trimming left V 1 base short and J 2 bases short, with 12 bases between. CDR3 DNA: TGTGCCAGCAGCTTAGAAGTGAAAGTGGCTGGGGCCAACGTCCTGACTTTC. Protein product: CASSLEVKVAGANVLTF.

This clonotype showed up just a few times. The genes are TRBV7-2 and TRBJ2-3; TRBD2 agrees at 12 bases. Germline CDR1 reads SGHTA; CDR2 reads FQGNSA. CDR3 length equals 17 residues. V shed 4 bases and J 7 bases; nucleotides not matched to a gene: 12. The CDR3: CASSSSGGGRTRYTQYF. The CDR3, as DNA: TGTGCCAGCAGCTCTAGCGGGGGGGGACGTACACGATATACGCAGTATTTT.

There are many counts of this clonotype. The chain has TRBV7-2 and TRBJ2-5; tentative D call: TRBD2 (5 bases). Germline CDR1 is SGHTA and CDR2 is FQGNSA. This CDR3 region has 13 residues. Trimming removed 1 base at V and 5 bases at J, with 8 bases between. This chain's CDR3 is CASSLVLAETQYF. The DNA for the CDR3 is TGTGCCAGCAGCTTAGTCTTAGCGGAGACCCAGTACTTC.

In its sample, this clonotype was seen a few times. CDR3: CSKAATGGNEQFF. CDR3 nucleotides: TGCAGCAAAGCCGCTACAGGTGGCAATGAGCAGTTCTTC. The chain links TRBV29-1 to TRBJ2-1; a weak D match, TRBD1 (5 bases). V lost 8 bases and J lost 6, with 17 bases in between. This CDR3 spans 13 amino acids. Germline V gives CDR1 SQVTM, CDR2 ANQGSEA.

This clonotype turned up a few times. The V and J genes are TRBV10-3 and TRBJ2-5, with unresolved D. CDR3 length: 12 amino acids. Trimming left V 2 bases short and J 5 bases short, with 6 bases between. Germline V gives CDR1 ENHRY, CDR2 SYGVKD. The chain's CDR3 is CAISEPRETQYF. In DNA, the CDR3 is TGTGCCATCAGTGAGCCCCGCGAGACCCAGTACTTC.

The chain carries TRBV9 and TRBJ2-3; unclear D gene. Germline CDR1 SGDLS, CDR2 YYNGEE. Deletions cut 0 bases from V and 4 bases from J, with 15 bases between. This CDR3 is 16 amino acids long. The CDR3 loop reads CASSVGLQVMSDTQYF. The CDR3 coding sequence is TGTGCCAGCAGCGTAGGTCTTCAGGTTATGTCAGATACGCAGTATTTT.

V is TRBV7-9 and J is TRBJ2-6; D is perhaps TRBD2 (6 bases). This CDR3 region has 18 residues. The ends were cut back, 0 bases at V and 2 bases at J, with 14 bases in the middle. Germline V gene data show CDR1 as SEHNR and CDR2 as FQNEAQ (reference sequence). The CDR3 sequence: CASSLAVGGNAGANVLTF. The CDR3 nucleotides are TGTGCCAGCAGCTTAGCTGTTGGGGGGAACGCTGGGGCCAACGTCCTGACTTTC.

The rearrangement joins TRBV3-1 to TRBJ1-5; the match to TRBD1 covers 7 bases. This CDR3 is built from 15 residues. The J segment lost 7 bases and the V segment lost 1 base, leaving 7 bases of the junction unmatched. Germline V CDR1 and CDR2: LGHDT, YNNKEL (reference sequence). CDR3 nucleotide sequence: TGTGCCAGCAGCCAAGGAGGGGGCGCAGGGCAGCCCCAGCATTTT. Translation: CASSQGGGAGQPQHF.

The rearrangement links TRBV6-5 to TRBJ1-6, with 9 bases fitting TRBD1. Per the germline V gene, CDR1 is MNHEY and CDR2 is SVGAGI. Trimming cost V 0 bases and J 14 bases; bases outside gene matches: 8. This CDR3 has 15 amino acids. Written as DNA, the CDR3 is TGTGCCAGCAGTTACTCCGGTGGGACAGGGCTCGCCCTCCACTTT. Its protein product is CASSYSGGTGLALHF.

This clonotype came up once. The J gene is TRBJ1-1, the V gene TRBV12-3 or TRBV12-4; TRBD1 is a possible D gene (5 bases). This CDR3 region has 14 residues. V lost 7 bases to trimming and J lost 1 base, with 13 bases between them. This CDR3 is CASIWLDRNTEAFF. CDR3 coding DNA: TGTGCCAGCATCTGGCTCGACAGGAACACTGAAGCTTTCTTT.

DNA for the CDR3: TGTGCCAGCAGTTACGGAGCTACTCGAACAGGGCCAGTAATGTACGAGCAGTACTTC. Protein: CASSYGATRTGPVMYEQYF. The rearrangement links TRBV6-2 or TRBV6-3 to TRBJ2-7; tentative D call: TRBD1 (6 bases). This CDR3 is built from 19 residues. Trimming stripped 2 bases from V and 4 bases from J, with 27 bases between. CDR1 and CDR2 (germline): MNHEY, SVGEGT.

This clonotype was seen a handful of times. The chain combines TRBV2 with TRBJ2-3, with D tentatively TRBD1 (5 bases). This CDR3 spans 14 amino acids. Per the germline V gene, CDR1 is SNHLY and CDR2 is FYNNEI. Trimming pared 7 bases from V and 0 bases from J, leaving 11 bases between. The CDR3 is CASKLGASTDTQYF. The CDR3 DNA is TGTGCCAGCAAGCTAGGGGCAAGCACAGATACGCAGTATTTT.

Comment on this clonotype: A junction boundary mismatches the germline segment, possibly from a read error. The CDR3 coding sequence is TGCGCCGGCAGCCAAGGGGATAGCGGATCCGAGCAGTACTTC. Its translation is CAGSQGDSGSEQYF. The chain has TRBV4-1 and TRBJ2-7, with D perhaps matching TRBD2 (6 bases). The CDR3 covers 14 residues. Germline V gene sequence: CDR1 MGHRA, CDR2 YSYEKL.

This clonotype has only a few counts. The rearrangement joins TRBV20-1 to TRBJ1-2; 7 bases are a match to TRBD1. The CDR3 is 17 residues long. Germline trimming cut 0 bases from V and 1 base from J; bases unmatched to any gene: 11. Per the germline V gene, CDR1 is DFQATT and CDR2 is SNEGSKA (reference sequence). The chain's CDR3 is CSARDQGQGGVNYGYTF. The CDR3 coding sequence is TGCAGTGCTAGAGATCAGGGGCAGGGGGGGGTTAACTATGGCTACACCTTC.

V and J are TRBV20-1 and TRBJ2-3; possible D gene TRBD2, 5 bases. This CDR3 is 14 amino acids long. The germline V gene has CDR1 DFQATT and CDR2 SNEGSKA (reference sequence). The V end lost 3 bases, the J end lost 5 bases, and 15 bases lay between the germline ends. CDR3 sequence reads: CSASWASAGDTQYF. For the CDR3, the DNA is TGCAGTGCTAGCTGGGCCAGCGCGGGAGATACGCAGTATTTT.